This T cell receptor (beta chain) was identified during a study of T cells in Graves' hyperthyroidism and ophthalmopathy. Study outcomes and limitations: Progression to ophthalmopathy was predicted a median of 6.5 months early.

It was RNA transcripts that yielded the amplified TCR beta CDR3 regions. During a first-round RT-PCR of the TCR CDR3, the HTBI primer set was used. Each CDR3 protein gets one entry after TCRdb re-called the multiplex PCR reads with MiXCR. Here the sample spans roughly 500,000 distinct CDR3 sequences, approximately 44% being singletons. This clonotype showed up just a few times. As yet, its antigen is unknown. This could be a read error, since a much larger clone is one nucleotide away. Germline V gene sequence: CDR1 SGHVS, CDR2 FNYEAQ. The CDR3 is made up of 19 amino acids. Sample: peripheral blood or thyroid tissue (not recorded which). The chain recombines TRBV7-6 with TRBJ2-2; possibly TRBD2 for D (6 bases). The clonotype was recovered from an adult woman with Graves' disease, either hyperthyroidism or ophthalmopathy (not recorded which). The CDR3 loop is CASSLVVSSSPGRIGELLF. In DNA, the CDR3 is TGTGCCAGCAGCTTAGTCGTTTCTTCCTCCCCGGGGAGGATCGGGGAGCTGCTTTTT.